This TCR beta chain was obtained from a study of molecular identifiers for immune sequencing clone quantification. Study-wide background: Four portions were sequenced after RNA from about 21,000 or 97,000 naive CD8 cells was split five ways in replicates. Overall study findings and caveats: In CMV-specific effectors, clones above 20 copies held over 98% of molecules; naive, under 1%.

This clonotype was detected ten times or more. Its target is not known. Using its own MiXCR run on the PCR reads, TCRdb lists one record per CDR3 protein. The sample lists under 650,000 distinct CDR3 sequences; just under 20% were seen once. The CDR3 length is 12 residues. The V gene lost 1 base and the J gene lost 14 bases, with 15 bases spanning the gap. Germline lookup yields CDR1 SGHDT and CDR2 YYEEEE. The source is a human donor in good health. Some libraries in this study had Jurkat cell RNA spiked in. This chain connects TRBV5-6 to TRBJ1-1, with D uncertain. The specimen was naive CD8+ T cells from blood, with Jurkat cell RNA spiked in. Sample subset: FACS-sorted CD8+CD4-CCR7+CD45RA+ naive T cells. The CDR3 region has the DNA TGTGCCAGCAGCTTGAAGGGTTTTGGGTTCTTCTTT. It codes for CASSLKGFGFFF.